The rows below give T cell receptor beta chains drawn from one sample of a study of cytomegalovirus exposure and HLA in healthy donors. Here immunoSEQ multiplex PCR was the method, and the copy in TCRdb shows in-frame clones only, minus some. The profile shows about 170,000 clones, over 70% of them singletons. Source material: PBMCs. The receptors originated from a woman aged 45-59 years in good health and CMV-seropositive. Each CDR3 is given with its conserved first and last residue. A D gene is named only where the DNA matches it firmly. Size values are once, few and many counts, or a class for expanded clones, and some rows have none.

size	V	D	length	J	CDR3	DNA
-	TRBV6-5	TRBD1	16	TRBJ1-1	CASSYGGQVMNTEAFF	TGTGCCAGCAGTTACGGAGGACAGGTCATGAACACTGAAGCTTTCTTT
-	TRBV7-8	-	15	TRBJ1-5	CASSLDPGSNQPQHF	TGTGCCAGCAGCTTAGACCCAGGAAGCAATCAGCCCCAGCATTTT
-	TRBV6-7	TRBD1	16	TRBJ2-3	CASSYSRGPISDTQYF	TGTGCCAGCAGTTACTCGAGGGGGCCAATCTCAGATACGCAGTATTTT
-	TRBV5-1	TRBD1	14	TRBJ2-2	CASSVLQGVGELFF	TGCGCCAGCTCCGTATTACAGGGGGTCGGGGAGCTGTTTTTT
few	TRBV5-1	-	14	TRBJ1-3	CASDRGKAGNTIYF	TGCGCCAGCGACCGGGGTAAGGCTGGAAACACCATATATTTT
-	TRBV29-1	-	12	TRBJ1-1	CSGSRGTWEAFF	TGCAGCGGCTCAAGGGGCACGTGGGAAGCTTTCTTT
few	TRBV29-1	-	11	TRBJ1-3	CSAVWLNTIYF	TGCAGCGCCGTTTGGCTAAACACCATATATTTT
once	TRBV2	-	13	TRBJ1-1	CASTAGMDTEAFF	TGTGCCAGCACCGCAGGGATGGACACTGAAGCTTTCTTT
few	TRBV5-1	TRBD2	15	TRBJ2-1	CASSLGASGGKEQFF	TGCGCCAGCAGCTTGGGGGCTAGCGGGGGTAAGGAGCAGTTCTTC
-	TRBV6-5	-	13	TRBJ1-3	CASRRNSGNTIYF	TGTGCCAGCAGGCGGAACTCTGGAAACACCATATATTTT